One and the same sample provided the 30 T cell receptor beta chains below, sequenced in a study of vaccination and CD4 T cells after COVID-19. Scientists ran DNA taken from cultured CD4+ T cells through the Oncomine TCR Beta short-read assay for sequencing. A single record per CDR3 protein comes from TCRdb applying MiXCR to the PCR reads. The sample lists about 21,000 distinct CDR3 sequences, roughly 40% occurring once. Regarding time point: late sampling 161 to 241 days after vaccination in a few convalescent patients. Regarding treatment: approximately 9-day PBMC culture with coronavirus spike peptide pools or control peptides (ViraFEST assay). These TCRs' antigens remain unknown. The sample in question was CD4+ T cells from blood, cultured in vitro, obtained about 7 months after SARS-CoV-2 vaccination. These receptors were obtained from a human donor who had recovered from COVID-19.

Here the CDR3 DNA reads TGTGCCAGCACGGGACAGCGGGAGACCGAGCAGTACTTC. This gives the protein CASTGQRETEQYF. This chain joins TRBV6-1 and TRBJ2-7; D might be TRBD2 (8 bases). CDR3 size: 13 residues. Trimming shortened V by 7 bases and J by 6 bases, and 16 bases separated the two germline ends. Germline loops: CDR1 MNHNS, CDR2 SASEGT.

This clonotype appeared a few times. The chain joins TRBV7-9 to TRBJ1-1; TRBD1 matches at 8 bases. CDR3 length: 15 residues. From germline, CDR1 is SEHNR and CDR2 FQNEAQ (reference sequence). V lost 5 bases and J lost 0; bases outside the gene matches: 5. This CDR3 is CASSRQGLLNTEAFF. In nucleotides, the CDR3 is TGTGCCAGCAGCCGACAGGGGCTCTTGAACACTGAAGCTTTCTTT. The whole variable domain, remainder taken from reference TRBV7-9 and TRBJ1-1, is DTGVSQNPRHKITKRGQNVTFRCDPISEHNRLYWYRQTLGQGPEFLTYFQNEAQLEKSRLLSDRFSAERPKGSFSTLEIQRTEQGDSAMYLCASSRQGLLNTEAFFGQGTRLTVV.

This chain joins TRBV7-2 and TRBJ2-5; tentatively, D is TRBD1 or TRBD2 (6 bases each). Trimming shortened V by 0 bases and J by 2 bases, and 10 bases separated the two germline ends. This CDR3 comprises 15 residues. Germline values: CDR1 SGHTA, CDR2 FQGNSA. In DNA, the CDR3 is TGTGCCAGCAGCTTAGCGGGGGGCCTTCAAGAGACCCAGTACTTC. This codes for CASSLAGGLQETQYF.

The chain combines TRBV15 with TRBJ2-3, with a tentative D call TRBD2 (6 bases). The germline V gene encodes CDR1 LNHNV and CDR2 YYDKDF (reference sequence). The CDR3 consists of 16 residues. Trimming left V 1 base short and J 0 bases short, with 11 bases between. Here the CDR3 reads CATSRALAGSTDTQYF. The CDR3 DNA reads TGTGCCACCAGCAGAGCACTGGCGGGGAGCACAGATACGCAGTATTTT.

This clonotype was seen a few times. V gene TRBV19 combines with J gene TRBJ1-5; D might be TRBD1 (5 bases). The V end lost 1 base, the J end lost 6 bases, and 10 bases lay between the germline ends. CDR3 length equals 14 residues. CDR1 is LNHDA, CDR2 SQIVND, per germline (reference sequence). The CDR3 coding sequence is TGTGCCAGTAGTATAGGGCAGGGAGGTCAGCCCCAGCATTTT. Its translation is CASSIGQGGQPQHF.

The gene calls are TRBV2 and TRBJ2-7; TRBD1 might be the D (5 bases). The CDR3 has 12 residues. The germline V gene encodes CDR1 SNHLY and CDR2 FYNNEI. Trimming removed 9 bases at V and 2 bases at J, with 11 bases between. The CDR3 spells CASTDTAYEQYF. CDR3 bases: TGTGCCAGTACGGACACCGCCTACGAGCAGTACTTC.

This clonotype was seen more than once but under ten times. The chain links TRBV20-1 to TRBJ1-5; possibly TRBD1 for D (5 bases). CDR1 is DFQATT, CDR2 SNEGSKA, per germline (reference sequence). The ends were cut back, 0 bases at V and 1 base at J, with 10 bases in the middle. The CDR3 has 15 residues. The CDR3 reads CSARDLKGSNQPQHF. As DNA, the CDR3 is TGCAGTGCTAGAGATCTGAAGGGGAGCAATCAGCCCCAGCATTTT.

V usage is TRBV7-9 and J usage is TRBJ1-1; 9 bases match TRBD1. Germline CDR1 reads SEHNR; CDR2 reads FQNEAQ (reference sequence). This CDR3 region has 18 residues. V was pared by 5 bases and J by 4 bases, with 17 bases of the junction left unmatched. The CDR3: CASSREATGGGPTTEAFF. The CDR3 DNA is TGTGCCAGCAGCAGAGAGGCGACAGGGGGAGGCCCCACCACTGAAGCTTTCTTT.

This chain links TRBV20-1 with TRBJ2-5, with 11 bases identical to TRBD2. Germline CDR1 is DFQATT and CDR2 is SNEGSKA (reference sequence). The V segment lost 6 bases and the J segment 2 bases; nucleotides outside the gene matches: 2. There are 13 residues in the CDR3. The CDR3 sequence: CSAGTSGQETQYF. The CDR3 nucleotides read TGCAGTGCCGGGACTAGCGGTCAAGAGACCCAGTACTTC.

This clonotype was counted a few times. The chain employs TRBV20-1 and TRBJ1-1; D is uncertain. Germline CDR1 DFQATT, CDR2 SNEGSKA (reference sequence). This CDR3 comprises 12 residues. Trimming shortened V by 4 bases and J by 3 bases, and 9 bases separated the two germline ends. The CDR3 region is CSAKVGDTEAFF. Here the CDR3 DNA reads TGCAGTGCTAAGGTCGGCGACACTGAAGCTTTCTTT.

V gene TRBV5-1 combines with J gene TRBJ2-7; either TRBD1 or TRBD2 may fit D (5 bases each). Germline V gene data show CDR1 as SGHRS and CDR2 as YFSETQ. V was trimmed by 10 bases and J by 4 bases, leaving 21 bases between them. The CDR3 spans 14 residues. The CDR3 region has the DNA TGCGCCTCGGGGTGGGGCGTCCCTGGGTACGAGCAGTACTTC. Protein: CASGWGVPGYEQYF.

The V gene is TRBV28, the J gene TRBJ2-1, with 9 bases aligning to TRBD2. The ends lost 5 bases at V and 5 bases at J; junction bases unmatched: 7. Germline values: CDR1 MDHEN, CDR2 SYDVKM. The length of the CDR3 is 15 residues. CDR3 in amino acids: CASSPAGGIHNEQFF. CDR3 nucleotides: TGTGCCAGCAGTCCAGCGGGAGGAATTCACAATGAGCAGTTCTTC.

This clonotype was detected only a few times. The CDR3 here is CASGRRWNEQFF. The DNA for the CDR3 is TGTGCCAGCGGGCGTCGGTGGAATGAGCAGTTCTTC. The genes are TRBV6-2 or TRBV6-3 and TRBJ2-1; D unresolved. This CDR3 contains 12 residues. V lost 8 bases, J lost 7 bases, and 12 bases lay in between. Germline CDR1 reads MNHEY; CDR2 reads SVGEGT.

This chain links TRBV10-3 with TRBJ2-1; TRBD1 aligns across 7 bases. The length of the CDR3 is 15 residues. The ends lost 6 bases at V and 4 bases at J; junction bases unmatched: 9. Germline CDR1 and CDR2: ENHRY and SYGVKD. The CDR3 loop is CAIRADRLFYNEQFF. CDR3 bases: TGTGCCATCAGGGCGGACAGGTTATTTTACAATGAGCAGTTCTTC.

This clonotype was seen more than once but under ten times. J is TRBJ2-7 and V is TRBV24-1; D is unclear. V dropped 8 bases and J dropped 0 bases, with 13 bases sitting between them. Germline V lookup: CDR1 KGHDR, CDR2 SFDVKD. The CDR3 covers 14 residues. As DNA, the CDR3 is TGTGCCACCATTGGGGATAATCCCTCCTACGAGCAGTACTTC. This encodes CATIGDNPSYEQYF.

The chain has TRBV20-1 and TRBJ1-1, with a weak D call TRBD1 (6 bases). Germline V gene sequence: CDR1 DFQATT, CDR2 SNEGSKA (reference sequence). The CDR3 is made up of 14 amino acids. V was shortened by 6 bases and J by 5 bases, with 19 bases between the two germline ends. This CDR3 is CSAKRGGSETEAFF. DNA of the CDR3: TGCAGTGCAAAAAGGGGGGGGAGTGAAACTGAAGCTTTCTTT.

This clonotype was observed a handful of times. The chain couples TRBV15 to TRBJ1-2; the D gene is possibly TRBD1 (5 bases). CDR3 length: 13 amino acids. V lost 1 base and J 3 bases, leaving 6 bases between the germline ends. The V gene's germline CDR1 is LNHNV and CDR2 YYDKDF (reference sequence). The CDR3, as DNA: TGTGCCACCAGCAGAGCAGGGTACTATGGCTACACCTTC. Amino acid sequence: CATSRAGYYGYTF.

This clonotype was seen only a few times. The chain recombines TRBV7-2 with TRBJ2-3, with D unresolved. Per the germline V gene, CDR1 is SGHTA and CDR2 is FQGNSA. The length of the CDR3 is 15 residues. V was pared by 2 bases and J by 5 bases, with 14 bases between. CDR3: CASSLSISYGDTQYF. As DNA, the CDR3 is TGTGCCAGCAGCTTAAGTATTTCCTACGGAGATACGCAGTATTTT.

V gene TRBV28 combines with J gene TRBJ2-5, with D possibly matching TRBD1 (5 bases). The CDR3 sequence is 12 residues long. Per germline, CDR1 MDHEN and CDR2 SYDVKM. The germline V and J ends were trimmed by 5 bases and 5 bases, with 9 bases remaining between them. The CDR3 region is CASSLNRETQYF. CDR3 nucleotides: TGTGCCAGCAGTCTTAACAGGGAGACCCAGTACTTC.

The J gene is TRBJ1-2, the V gene TRBV19; 10 bases fit TRBD1. Germline V gene sequence: CDR1 LNHDA, CDR2 SQIVND (reference sequence). The V gene end was trimmed by 4 bases and the J gene end by 6 bases; junction bases not matched to a gene: 5. The CDR3 loop spans 14 amino acids. The CDR3 loop reads CASSNRQGADGYTF. The DNA for the CDR3 is TGTGCCAGTAGTAACCGACAGGGGGCGGATGGCTACACCTTC. Drawing the rest from reference TRBV19 and TRBJ1-2, the complete variable domain is DGGITQSPKYLFRKEGQNVTLSCEQNLNHDAMYWYRQDPGQGLRLIYYSQIVNDFQKGDIAEGYSVSREKKESFPLTVTSAQKNPTAFYLCASSNRQGADGYTFGSGTRLTVV.

Relative to its sample, this clonotype is medium-sized (0.01 to 0.1%). This chain joins TRBV20-1 and TRBJ2-5, with 11 bases matching TRBD1. Trimming at V came to 3 bases and at J to 4 bases, leaving 1 base not matched to a gene. Germline CDR1 reads DFQATT; CDR2 reads SNEGSKA (reference sequence). There are 13 residues in the CDR3. The CDR3 region is CSARDRGRETQYF. As DNA, the CDR3 is TGCAGTGCTAGGGACAGGGGGCGAGAGACCCAGTACTTC.

The sample holds a few counts of this clonotype. The chain uses TRBV28 and TRBJ2-7; D not certain. Trimming stripped 3 bases from V and 3 bases from J, with 6 bases between. The CDR3 has 12 residues. Germline CDR1 and CDR2: MDHEN and SYDVKM. CDR3 DNA sequence: TGTGCCAGCAGTTTGGCAGTCTACGAGCAGTACTTC. Its translation: CASSLAVYEQYF.

This clonotype showed up just a few times. The chain is built from TRBV20-1 and TRBJ2-7; 12 bases fit TRBD2. CDR1 and CDR2 (germline): DFQATT, SNEGSKA (reference sequence). The CDR3 length is 14 residues. Germline trimming cut 3 bases from V and 4 bases from J; bases unmatched to any gene: 4. The CDR3 loop reads CSASPLAGGYEQYF. CDR3 bases: TGCAGTGCTAGTCCCCTAGCGGGAGGGTACGAGCAGTACTTC.

V gene TRBV20-1 combines with J gene TRBJ2-7; 9 bases align to TRBD1. Germline CDR1 is DFQATT and CDR2 is SNEGSKA (reference sequence). The CDR3 contains 15 residues. Germline trimming cut 0 bases from V and 2 bases from J; bases unmatched to any gene: 5. Written as DNA, the CDR3 is TGCAGTGCTAGAGACGGACAGGGGCTAGCCTACGAGCAGTACTTC. It specifies CSARDGQGLAYEQYF.

The chain has TRBV7-9 and TRBJ2-5; D uncertain. Trimming shortened V by 4 bases and J by 4 bases, and 13 bases separated the two germline ends. This CDR3 has 14 amino acids. Germline V lookup: CDR1 SEHNR, CDR2 FQNEAQ (reference sequence). CDR3 coding DNA: TGTGCCAGCAGCTCGGGTCTCTCGGGAGAGACCCAGTACTTC. Its protein is CASSSGLSGETQYF.

CDR3 residues: CSARTNRGLNTEAFF. The DNA of the CDR3 is TGCAGTGCTAGAACCAACCGTGGCTTGAACACTGAAGCTTTCTTT. The rearrangement joins TRBV20-1 to TRBJ1-1; no clear D. This CDR3 has 15 amino acids. Germline V gene lookup returns CDR1 DFQATT and CDR2 SNEGSKA (reference sequence). Trimming left V 2 bases short and J 0 bases short, with 13 bases between.

This clonotype occurred once. This chain links TRBV6-4 with TRBJ2-1; D tentatively reads TRBD1 or TRBD2 (5 bases each). Germline values: CDR1 MRHNA, CDR2 SNTAGT. The CDR3 sequence is 15 residues long. Trimming removed 2 bases from V and 6 bases from J, with 14 bases in between. CDR3: CASSDGDPASNEQFF. CDR3 coding DNA: TGTGCCAGCAGTGACGGGGACCCGGCCTCCAATGAGCAGTTCTTC.

The chain employs TRBV5-4 and TRBJ1-2; D is ambiguous. Per the germline V gene, CDR1 is SGHNT and CDR2 is YYREEE (reference sequence). The ends were cut back, 4 bases at V and 2 bases at J, with 9 bases in the middle. The CDR3 spans 13 residues. The CDR3 here is CASSAPPNYGYTF. The CDR3 DNA follows: TGTGCCAGCAGCGCCCCCCCAAACTATGGCTACACCTTC.

This clonotype was detected only a few times. The rearrangement uses TRBV7-2 and TRBJ2-3; no reliable D call. This CDR3 is built from 13 residues. The V and J ends lost 1 base and 3 bases respectively, with 5 bases between them. Germline V gene data show CDR1 as SGHTA and CDR2 as FQGNSA. The CDR3 loop is CASSLDRTDTQYF. CDR3 coding DNA: TGTGCCAGCAGCTTAGATCGGACAGATACGCAGTATTTT.

This clonotype was seen more than once but under ten times. The rearrangement links TRBV20-1 to TRBJ1-5; 8 bases line up with TRBD1. CDR1 is DFQATT, CDR2 SNEGSKA, per germline (reference sequence). V lost 6 bases and J lost 7; bases outside the gene matches: 20. The CDR3 has 17 amino acids. CDR3 sequence reads: CSAKRDRRTPSRQPQHF. The CDR3 DNA reads as TGCAGTGCCAAAAGGGACAGGCGAACCCCGTCCCGGCAGCCCCAGCATTTT.